Below, 8 T cell receptor beta chains from the same sample are listed, as sequenced in a study of shared clonotypes between healthy human individuals. The method was immunoSEQ multiplex PCR; TCRdb's version includes in-frame clones alone and lacks a portion of them. The table records 470,000 or so clones, more than 65% of them present only once. The sample was PBMCs. These receptor sequences come from a woman between 40 and 55 years old in good health. Some clones in this sample may be carry-over from other donors' samples.

This chain uses TRBV7-2 with TRBJ1-2; no definite D call. V dropped 4 bases and J dropped 8 bases, with 8 bases sitting between them. This CDR3 region has 11 residues. The germline gives CDR1 SGHTA, CDR2 FQGNSA. The CDR3 nucleotides read TGTGCCAGCAGCTCGCCTGCCGGCTACACCTTC. This encodes CASSSPAGYTF.

This sequence joins TRBV28 and TRBJ1-5, with 8 bases lining up with TRBD1. From germline, CDR1 is MDHEN and CDR2 SYDVKM. The junction had 19 bases not matched to a gene; V was cut back by 7 bases and J by 11 bases. This CDR3 spans 16 amino acids. For the CDR3, the DNA is TGTGCCAGCACCTCTCACGGGACAGGCGATTACCCGGCCCAGCATTTT. Translated: CASTSHGTGDYPAQHF.

The CDR3 here is CASTPRGHSYEQYF. For the CDR3, the DNA is TGTGCCAGTACTCCTCGGGGGCACTCCTACGAGCAGTACTTC. The genes are TRBV19 and TRBJ2-7, with D perhaps assigned TRBD1 or TRBD2 (6 bases each). The V gene's germline CDR1 is LNHDA and CDR2 SQIVND (reference sequence). Trimming pared 7 bases from V and 0 bases from J, leaving 13 bases between. This CDR3 has 14 residues.

With regard to this clone: Only one base separates this from a far larger clonotype, so it likely reflects a read error. Other nucleotide sequences from this sample produce the same CDR3. The J gene is TRBJ1-5, the V gene TRBV2; the match to TRBD1 covers 10 bases. CDR1 and CDR2 from the germline V gene are SNHLY and FYNNEI. The length of the CDR3 is 17 residues. The CDR3 DNA reads TGTGCCAGCAGCGAAGCGGTAGGGACAGGGGCTCGGCAGCCCCAGCATTTT. It translates to CASSEAVGTGARQPQHF.

This clone was seen more than once but under ten times. The chain links TRBV11-2 to TRBJ2-7, with 9 bases fitting TRBD2. With V trimmed by 2 bases and J by 2 bases, 7 bases remained unmatched. Germline CDR1 SGHAT, CDR2 FQNNGV. There are 16 residues in the CDR3. The DNA of the CDR3 is TGTGCCAGCAGCTTAAGTAGACTAGCGGCCACCTACGAGCAGTACTTC. Protein product: CASSLSRLAATYEQYF.

This chain uses TRBV6-5 with TRBJ1-2; 8 bases map to TRBD1. Germline-derived CDR1 and CDR2 are MNHEY and SVGAGI. With V trimmed by 6 bases and J by 2 bases, 5 bases remained unmatched. The CDR3 spans 14 residues. CDR3 loop: CASRVGQGNYGYTF. The CDR3 DNA follows: TGTGCCAGCAGAGTTGGACAGGGCAACTATGGCTACACCTTC.

This clone was picked up one time. A far larger clone is just one base off, so this is likely a read error. The rearrangement uses TRBV10-3 and TRBJ1-1; D gene uncertain. The V gene lost 0 bases and the J gene lost 6 bases, with 17 bases spanning the gap. The germline CDR1 and CDR2 sequences are ENHRY and SYGVKD. The CDR3 extends over 16 amino acids. The CDR3 nucleotides are TGTGCCATCAGTGAGTCTCGGGGTATGGGTTCGGCTGAAGCTTTCTTT. Residues: CAISESRGMGSAEAFF.

The V and J genes are TRBV27 and TRBJ2-1; 11 bases line up with TRBD2. V shed 5 bases, J shed 5 bases, and the junction held 5 bases outside the gene matches. The CDR3 runs to 15 residues. Germline CDR1 is MNHEY and CDR2 is SMNVEV (reference sequence). The CDR3 region is CASSRLAGGHNEQFF. As DNA, the CDR3 is TGTGCCAGCAGTCGTCTAGCGGGAGGACACAATGAGCAGTTCTTC.